A selection of T cell receptor beta chains follows, all from one sample in a study of cytotoxic CD8 clonotypes in ibrutinib-treated CLL. Profiling relied on immunoSEQ multiplex PCR, and the TCRdb table lists in-frame clones only, not all of them. Altogether about 130,000 clones are present, around 84% being singletons, with the ten largest covering 3.3%. The sample in question was PBMCs, obtained after 24 months of ibrutinib treatment. The receptors originated from a human donor with chronic lymphocytic leukemia. Each CDR3 is given with its conserved first and last residue.

j_call,v_call,cdr3_aa
TRBJ2-5,TRBV18,CASSPGSGATRETQYF
TRBJ2-7,TRBV5-5,CASSYMAPDEQYF
TRBJ2-5,TRBV27,CASSSRGETQYF
TRBJ2-2,TRBV5-1,CASSSGTPNTGELFF
TRBJ2-3,TRBV18,CASSSGLAGSTDTQYF
TRBJ2-3,TRBV4-3,CASSRGTGLAGGTSTDTQYF
TRBJ2-7,TRBV19,CASSAGQGAGEQYF
TRBJ2-7,TRBV18,CASSPAARTYEQYF
TRBJ2-7,TRBV7-2,CASSFPAGEQYF
TRBJ1-5,TRBV19,CASSRGQGPLNQPQHF
TRBJ2-7,TRBV10-2,CASSTMSEQYF
TRBJ2-3,TRBV5-1,CASSPGGTDTQYF
TRBJ1-6,TRBV7-9,CASSERGINSPLHF
TRBJ1-2,TRBV19,CASKNPGQGYYGYTF
TRBJ1-1,TRBV6-5,CASSPQVTLTEAFF